This entry lists 31 T cell receptor beta chains sequenced from one sample in a study of human T cells and chemical hapten exposure. Someone pulled total RNA out of unfractionated whole blood. One entry per CDR3 protein results from TCRdb running MiXCR on the 5' RACE reads. This table holds 65,000 to 95,000 distinct CDR3 sequences, more than 7.5% found once. The origin of the receptors is a male donor in good health.

This rearrangement joins TRBV5-4 to TRBJ1-1; D unclear. The V gene lost 0 bases and the J gene lost 2 bases, with 8 bases spanning the gap. The CDR3 has 14 residues. CDR1 and CDR2 from the germline V gene are SGHNT and YYREEE (reference sequence). The CDR3 region is CASSLEIENTEAFF. The CDR3 DNA is TGTGCCAGCAGCTTGGAGATAGAAAACACTGAAGCTTTCTTT.

This clonotype occurred many times. The chain links TRBV29-1 to TRBJ1-1; D gene uncertain. The CDR3 extends over 14 amino acids. CDR1 is SQVTM and CDR2 is ANQGSEA in the germline V gene. Trimming stripped 1 base from V and 2 bases from J, with 11 bases between. The CDR3 DNA is TGCAGCGTTGAAGTCGCGGCAGATAACACTGAAGCTTTCTTT. Its translation: CSVEVAADNTEAFF.

This clonotype has a handful of counts. The rearrangement uses TRBV5-1 and TRBJ2-7; possible D gene TRBD2, 5 bases. Germline CDR1 SGHRS, CDR2 YFSETQ. The CDR3 has 12 amino acids. V dropped 4 bases and J dropped 3 bases, with 8 bases sitting between them. CDR3 sequence reads: CASSPGLYEQYF. The CDR3 nucleotides are TGCGCCAGCAGCCCAGGACTCTACGAGCAGTACTTC.

The chain employs TRBV7-6 and TRBJ1-4; no clear D gene. CDR3 length: 17 residues. V lost 0 bases and J 7 bases, leaving 18 bases between the germline ends. CDR1 is SGHVS and CDR2 is FNYEAQ in the germline V gene. In DNA, the CDR3 is TGTGCCAGCAGCTTAGCGGCCCCCAGTTCTGGAGGTGAAAAACTGTTTTTT. It is translated as CASSLAAPSSGGEKLFF.

This clonotype was detected a few times. This sequence joins TRBV27 and TRBJ1-1; D ambiguous. CDR1 and CDR2 from the germline V gene are MNHEY and SMNVEV (reference sequence). The V end was cut by 0 bases, the J end by 6 bases, with 8 bases between. The CDR3 loop spans 13 amino acids. The CDR3: CASSLSPEAEAFF. CDR3 nucleotide sequence: TGTGCCAGCAGTTTATCCCCCGAGGCTGAAGCTTTCTTT.

Concerning this clonotype: As the CDR3 is not closed by the conserved phenylalanine or tryptophan, this likely results from a read error. The rearrangement uses TRBV7-9 and TRBJ2-3; 12 nucleotides align to TRBD2. This CDR3 is 16 amino acids long. Per germline, CDR1 SEHNR and CDR2 FQNEAQ (reference sequence). The trim removed 4 bases at V and 1 base at J, leaving 3 bases unmatched. The CDR3 loop reads CASSYGLAGRTDTQYL. DNA for the CDR3: TGTGCCAGCAGCTACGGACTAGCGGGACGCACAGATACGCAGTATTTG.

The sample holds many counts of this clonotype. The CDR3 sequence: CASSLPGQGSYEQYF. In nucleotides, the CDR3 is TGTGCCAGCAGTCTGCCGGGACAGGGGTCCTACGAGCAGTACTTC. The chain has TRBV12-3 or TRBV12-4 and TRBJ2-7, with TRBD1 identical over 10 bases. The CDR3 is 15 amino acids. V shed 5 bases and J 1 base; nucleotides not matched to a gene: 5.

The gene calls are TRBV15 and TRBJ2-5; maybe TRBD1 (5 bases). Looked up from germline, CDR1 is LNHNV and CDR2 is YYDKDF (reference sequence). Trimming left V 3 bases short and J 5 bases short, with 13 bases between. The CDR3 has 14 residues. CDR3 in amino acids: CATSSGREWETQYF. The CDR3 bases are TGTGCCACCAGCAGTGGCAGGGAATGGGAGACCCAGTACTTC.

This clonotype was counted between two and nine times. The chain has TRBV10-3 and TRBJ2-7, with TRBD2 as a possible D gene (6 bases). V was cut by 0 bases and J by 2 bases, with 17 bases left in between. This CDR3 has 17 residues. Germline lookup yields CDR1 ENHRY and CDR2 SYGVKD. CDR3 coding DNA: TGTGCCATCAGTGAGTCGAATTCAGCGGGCCACCCCTACGAGCAGTACTTC. Its protein product is CAISESNSAGHPYEQYF.

The rearrangement uses TRBV19 and TRBJ2-1; D unclear. The germline V gene encodes CDR1 LNHDA and CDR2 SQIVND (reference sequence). This CDR3 contains 15 residues. V dropped 4 bases and J dropped 0 bases, with 10 bases sitting between them. In DNA form, the CDR3 reads TGTGCCAGTAGTAGCGACGGAAGCTCCTACAATGAGCAGTTCTTC. Residues: CASSSDGSSYNEQFF. Looking up the rest from reference TRBV19 and TRBJ2-1 gives the full variable domain: DGGITQSPKYLFRKEGQNVTLSCEQNLNHDAMYWYRQDPGQGLRLIYYSQIVNDFQKGDIAEGYSVSREKKESFPLTVTSAQKNPTAFYLCASSSDGSSYNEQFFGPGTRLTVL.

The chain is built from TRBV7-9 and TRBJ2-3; 9 bases align to TRBD2. The CDR3 consists of 16 residues. Germline V gene lookup returns CDR1 SEHNR and CDR2 FQNEAQ (reference sequence). Germline trimming cut 1 base from V and 6 bases from J; bases unmatched to any gene: 8. The chain's CDR3 is CASSLVTSGLGDTQYF. The DNA for the CDR3 is TGTGCCAGCAGCTTAGTGACTAGCGGCCTTGGGGATACGCAGTATTTT.

This clonotype came up a few times. J is TRBJ1-6 and V is TRBV7-9; 7 bases agree with TRBD1. CDR3 length equals 14 residues. V gave up 5 bases and J gave up 14 bases; unmatched junction bases: 12. Germline V gene lookup returns CDR1 SEHNR and CDR2 FQNEAQ (reference sequence). The CDR3 DNA reads TGTGCCAGCAGCCACGGGACAGCCGACTTAGCCCTCCACTTT. It codes for CASSHGTADLALHF.

This clonotype was detected only a few times. V and J are TRBV5-6 and TRBJ2-1; the D gene is possibly TRBD1 (6 bases). The CDR3 contains 17 residues. Germline V gene lookup returns CDR1 SGHDT and CDR2 YYEEEE. Trimming removed 0 bases from V and 0 bases from J, with 13 bases in between. Here the CDR3 DNA reads TGTGCCAGCAGCTTGGCGGTACGGACAGTCTCCTACAATGAGCAGTTCTTC. It encodes CASSLAVRTVSYNEQFF.

This clonotype was seen many times. The J gene is TRBJ2-1, the V gene TRBV27; no definite D call. V shed 10 bases and J shed 0 bases, with 16 bases lying between them. Germline-derived CDR1 and CDR2 are MNHEY and SMNVEV (reference sequence). The length of the CDR3 is 15 residues. CDR3 amino acids: CATKRTASSYNEQFF. CDR3 DNA sequence: TGTGCCACCAAAAGGACGGCCAGCTCCTACAATGAGCAGTTCTTC.

This clonotype was detected ten times or more. The chain uses TRBV2 and TRBJ2-3, with D tentatively TRBD2 (5 bases). CDR1 and CDR2 (germline): SNHLY, FYNNEI. The CDR3 is 16 amino acids. V gave up 0 bases and J gave up 0 bases, with 10 bases separating them. CDR3 protein: CASSEAWTASTDTQYF. DNA of the CDR3: TGTGCCAGCAGTGAAGCGTGGACTGCTAGCACAGATACGCAGTATTTT. Supplemented by reference TRBV2 and TRBJ2-3, the full variable domain reads EPEVTQTPSHQVTQMGQEVILRCVPISNHLYFYWYRQILGQKVEFLVSFYNNEISEKSEIFDDQFSVERPDGSNFTLKIRSTKLEDSAMYFCASSEAWTASTDTQYFGPGTRLTVL.

J is TRBJ2-1 and V is TRBV6-5; D possibly uses TRBD1 or TRBD2 (5 bases each). Trimming removed 1 base at V and 5 bases at J, with 12 bases between. The length of the CDR3 is 15 residues. Germline CDR1 MNHEY, CDR2 SVGAGI. This chain's CDR3 is CASSYYGDRNNEQFF. In DNA, the CDR3 is TGTGCCAGCAGTTACTACGGGGACCGAAACAATGAGCAGTTCTTC.

This clonotype appeared a few times. The chain is built from TRBV6-5 and TRBJ1-1; 9 positions agree with TRBD1. With V trimmed by 10 bases and J by 3 bases, 6 bases remained unmatched. CDR3 length: 13 residues. Germline assignment: CDR1 MNHEY and CDR2 SVGAGI. The CDR3 sequence: CAIGRDRDTEAFF. The CDR3, as DNA: TGTGCCATCGGGAGGGACAGGGACACTGAAGCTTTCTTT.

This clonotype came up many times. The rearrangement joins TRBV20-1 to TRBJ1-2; TRBD1 is a possible D gene (6 bases). The CDR3 covers 13 residues. V gave up 5 bases and J gave up 5 bases, with 15 bases separating them. Looked up from germline, CDR1 is DFQATT and CDR2 is SNEGSKA (reference sequence). CDR3 DNA: TGCAGTGCTTCACAGGGATTTGGGTATGGCTACACCTTC. Translated: CSASQGFGYGYTF.

The rearrangement uses TRBV3-1 and TRBJ1-6, with 9 nucleotides matching TRBD1. CDR3 length: 16 residues. V gave up 6 bases and J gave up 11 bases; unmatched junction bases: 14. Germline lookup yields CDR1 LGHDT and CDR2 YNNKEL (reference sequence). CDR3 sequence reads: CASRRKYRGLETPLHF. CDR3 coding DNA: TGTGCCAGCAGGCGTAAGTACAGGGGGCTGGAGACACCCCTCCACTTT. The full variable domain, rest sourced from reference TRBV3-1 and TRBJ1-6, is DTAVSQTPKYLVTQMGNDKSIKCEQNLGHDTMYWYKQDSKKFLKIMFSYNNKELIINETVPNRFSPKSPDKAHLNLHINSLELGDSAVYFCASRRKYRGLETPLHFGNGTRLTVT.

This clonotype appeared a few times. The chain has TRBV15 and TRBJ2-2; 7 positions match TRBD1. The germline CDR1 and CDR2 sequences are LNHNV and YYDKDF (reference sequence). The V gene end was trimmed by 7 bases and the J gene end by 1 base; junction bases not matched to a gene: 3. The length of the CDR3 is 14 residues. Here the CDR3 reads CATTRTGNTGELFF. The CDR3 nucleotides are TGTGCCACCACAAGGACAGGGAACACCGGGGAGCTGTTTTTT. The full variable domain, its missing parts supplied by reference TRBV15 and TRBJ2-2, is DAMVIQNPRYQVTQFGKPVTLSCSQTLNHNVMYWYQQKSSQAPKLLFHYYDKDFNNEADTPDNFQSRRPNTSFCFLDIRSPGLGDTAMYLCATTRTGNTGELFFGEGSRLTVL.

The chain carries TRBV10-3 and TRBJ2-5, with 7 nucleotides matching TRBD2. CDR1 and CDR2 from the germline V gene are ENHRY and SYGVKD. J was trimmed by 1 base and V by 4 bases; bases with no gene match: 3. The CDR3 sequence is 14 residues long. CDR3 sequence: CAISASSGQETQYF. In DNA form, the CDR3 reads TGTGCCATCAGTGCGTCTAGCGGCCAAGAGACCCAGTACTTC.

This clonotype was seen repeatedly, ten times or more. The chain has TRBV5-1 and TRBJ1-5; D remains ambiguous. The V and J ends lost 4 bases and 4 bases respectively, with 9 bases between them. The CDR3 runs to 13 residues. Germline V gene sequence: CDR1 SGHRS, CDR2 YFSETQ. The CDR3 loop is CASSPVPNQPQHF. DNA for the CDR3: TGCGCCAGCAGCCCTGTCCCAAATCAGCCCCAGCATTTT. Complete variable domain (other parts from reference TRBV5-1 and TRBJ1-5): KAGVTQTPRYLIKTRGQQVTLSCSPISGHRSVSWYQQTPGQGLQFLFEYFSETQRNKGNFPGRFSGRQFSNSRSEMNVSTLELGDSALYLCASSPVPNQPQHFGDGTRLSIL.

This clonotype turned up a few times. The rearrangement uses TRBV20-1 and TRBJ2-2; 9 bases are a match to TRBD2. After removal of 6 bases from V and 1 base from J, the junction contained 6 bases not matched to a gene. Germline lookup yields CDR1 DFQATT and CDR2 SNEGSKA (reference sequence). The CDR3 runs to 15 residues. The CDR3 bases are TGCAGTGCCCGGAGACTAGCGGTGAACACCGGGGAGCTGTTTTTT. Translating it yields CSARRLAVNTGELFF.

The V and J genes are TRBV29-1 and TRBJ2-7; no clear D gene. This CDR3 has 13 residues. Germline V gene lookup returns CDR1 SQVTM and CDR2 ANQGSEA. V was shortened by 4 bases and J by 0 bases, with 10 bases between the two germline ends. CDR3 protein: CSVVLESSYEQYF. Written as DNA, the CDR3 is TGCAGCGTTGTTCTGGAGAGCTCCTACGAGCAGTACTTC.

This clonotype was recorded at least ten times. CDR3 protein: CASSLGRATGNTIYF. CDR3 DNA sequence: TGTGCCAGCAGTTTGGGCAGGGCGACTGGAAACACCATATATTTT. The V and J genes are TRBV12-3 or TRBV12-4 and TRBJ1-3; the D gene is possibly TRBD1 (5 bases). The CDR3 has 15 amino acids. Trimming left V 3 bases short and J 2 bases short, with 11 bases between.

V gene TRBV27 combines with J gene TRBJ1-5; 7 bases match TRBD1. CDR3 size: 14 residues. Per the germline V gene, CDR1 is MNHEY and CDR2 is SMNVEV (reference sequence). V shed 3 bases, J shed 4 bases, and the junction held 3 bases outside the gene matches. The CDR3 coding sequence is TGTGCCAGCAGTTTGGGACAGCCGAATCAGCCCCAGCATTTT. It encodes CASSLGQPNQPQHF.

The chain links TRBV7-9 to TRBJ1-1; TRBD1 matches 7 bases. The CDR3 runs 15 residues. Losses at the gene ends were 4 bases for V and 1 base for J; bases not matched to a gene: 6. The germline CDR1 and CDR2 sequences are SEHNR and FQNEAQ (reference sequence). Here the CDR3 DNA reads TGTGCCAGCAGCTCACAGGGACAGCGGAACACTGAAGCTTTCTTT. This gives the protein CASSSQGQRNTEAFF. Complete variable domain (other parts from reference TRBV7-9 and TRBJ1-1): DTGVSQNPRHKITKRGQNVTFRCDPISEHNRLYWYRQTLGQGPEFLTYFQNEAQLEKSRLLSDRFSAERPKGSFSTLEIQRTEQGDSAMYLCASSSQGQRNTEAFFGQGTRLTVV.

This clonotype was observed a few times. The V call is TRBV29-1, the J call TRBJ1-1; 7 bases fit TRBD1. The V segment lost 8 bases and the J segment 5 bases; nucleotides outside the gene matches: 11. This CDR3 is 13 amino acids long. CDR1 and CDR2 from the germline V gene are SQVTM and ANQGSEA. The CDR3 loop is CSHGRQGGTEAFF. In nucleotides, the CDR3 is TGCAGCCACGGACGACAGGGAGGTACTGAAGCTTTCTTT.

The chain uses TRBV13 and TRBJ2-1; possibly TRBD2 for D (6 bases). Germline CDR1 reads PRHDT; CDR2 reads FYEKMQ (reference sequence). CDR3 length: 16 residues. V was pared by 1 base and J by 0 bases, with 10 bases between. The CDR3 protein is CASSLVGSGSYNEQFF. In nucleotides, the CDR3 is TGTGCCAGCAGCTTAGTGGGTAGCGGCTCCTACAATGAGCAGTTCTTC. Full variable domain (outside the CDR3, taken from reference TRBV13 and TRBJ2-1): AAGVIQSPRHLIKEKRETATLKCYPIPRHDTVYWYQQGPGQDPQFLISFYEKMQSDKGSIPDRFSAQQFSDYHSELNMSSLELGDSALYFCASSLVGSGSYNEQFFGPGTRLTVL.

The table lists this clonotype with many counts. This rearrangement joins TRBV2 to TRBJ2-7; TRBD1 matches 7 bases. Germline V CDR1 and CDR2: SNHLY, FYNNEI. After removal of 4 bases from V and 0 bases from J, the junction contained 6 bases not matched to a gene. This CDR3 region has 15 residues. The CDR3 region is CASSVRDRSSYEQYF. CDR3 sequence (DNA): TGTGCCAGCAGTGTCCGGGACAGAAGCTCCTACGAGCAGTACTTC.

This clonotype was counted at least ten times. CDR3 coding DNA: TGCGCCAGCAGCTTTGGGACGGAAAACACTGAAGCTTTCTTT. Translated: CASSFGTENTEAFF. The chain carries TRBV5-1 and TRBJ1-1; D perhaps matches TRBD1 (5 bases). V shed 2 bases and J shed 2 bases, with 10 bases lying between them. Germline assignment: CDR1 SGHRS and CDR2 YFSETQ. The CDR3 length is 14 residues.